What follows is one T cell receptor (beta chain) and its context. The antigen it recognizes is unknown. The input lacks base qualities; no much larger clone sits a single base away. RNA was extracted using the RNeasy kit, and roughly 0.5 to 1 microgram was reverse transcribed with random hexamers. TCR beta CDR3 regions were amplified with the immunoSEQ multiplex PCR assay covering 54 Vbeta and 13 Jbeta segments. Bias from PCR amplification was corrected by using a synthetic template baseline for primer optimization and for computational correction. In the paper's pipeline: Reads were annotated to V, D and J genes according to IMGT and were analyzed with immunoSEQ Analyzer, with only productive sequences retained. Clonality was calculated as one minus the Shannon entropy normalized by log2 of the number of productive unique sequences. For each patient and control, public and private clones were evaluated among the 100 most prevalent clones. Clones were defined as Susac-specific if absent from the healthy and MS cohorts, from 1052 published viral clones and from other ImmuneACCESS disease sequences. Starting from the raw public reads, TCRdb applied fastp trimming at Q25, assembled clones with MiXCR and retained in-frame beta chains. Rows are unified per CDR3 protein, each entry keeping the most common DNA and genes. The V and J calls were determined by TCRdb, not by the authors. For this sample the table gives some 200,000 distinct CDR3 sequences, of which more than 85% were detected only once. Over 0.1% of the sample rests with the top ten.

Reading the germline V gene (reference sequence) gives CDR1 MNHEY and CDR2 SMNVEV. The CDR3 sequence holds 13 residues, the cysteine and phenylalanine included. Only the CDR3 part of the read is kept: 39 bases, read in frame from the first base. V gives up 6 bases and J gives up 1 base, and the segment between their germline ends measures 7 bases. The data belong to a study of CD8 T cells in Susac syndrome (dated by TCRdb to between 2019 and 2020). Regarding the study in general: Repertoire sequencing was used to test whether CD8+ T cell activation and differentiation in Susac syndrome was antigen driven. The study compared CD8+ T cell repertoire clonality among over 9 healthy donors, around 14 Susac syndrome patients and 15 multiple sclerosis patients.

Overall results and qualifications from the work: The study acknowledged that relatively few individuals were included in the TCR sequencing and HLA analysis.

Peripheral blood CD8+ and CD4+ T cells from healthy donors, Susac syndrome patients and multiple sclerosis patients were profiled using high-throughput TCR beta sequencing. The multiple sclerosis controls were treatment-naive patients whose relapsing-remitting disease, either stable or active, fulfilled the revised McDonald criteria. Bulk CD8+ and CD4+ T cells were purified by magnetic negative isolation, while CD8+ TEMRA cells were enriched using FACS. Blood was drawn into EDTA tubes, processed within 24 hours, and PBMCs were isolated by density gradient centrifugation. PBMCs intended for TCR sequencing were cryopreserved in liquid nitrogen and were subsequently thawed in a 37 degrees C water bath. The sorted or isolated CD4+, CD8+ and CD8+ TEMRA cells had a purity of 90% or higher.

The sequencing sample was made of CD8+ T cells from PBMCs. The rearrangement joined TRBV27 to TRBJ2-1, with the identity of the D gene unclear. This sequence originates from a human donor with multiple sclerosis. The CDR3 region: CASSAISYNEQFF. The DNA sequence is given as TGTGCCAGCAGCGCGATATCCTACAATGAGCAGTTCTTC.